Described below is a single T cell receptor beta chain sequence and its context. What it binds is unknown. The sample comes from a study of shared clonotypes between healthy human individuals. Unmatched junction bases numbered 13, after V lost 4 bases and J lost 4 bases. Germline-derived CDR1 and CDR2 are GTSNPN and SVGIG (reference sequence). This CDR3 is built from 16 residues. From CD4+ cells came CD45RA+ naive and CD45RA-negative memory subsets. Findings and limits, study-wide: Naive subsets tended to show greater estimated richness than memory subsets.

This table comes from immunoSEQ multiplex PCR, and its TCRdb copy is limited to in-frame clones, with some not included. This sample carries some 2.3 million clones, just over 90% of them seen once, and the ten largest clones take 0.39%. The source is a man aged 18 to 30 in good health. Some clones in this sample may be carry-over from other donors' samples. The genes are TRBV30 and TRBJ2-1; 7 bases fit TRBD1. The sequenced sample consisted of naive CD4+ T cells from PBMCs. Specified subset: CD45RA+ positively selected. For the CDR3, the DNA is TGTGCCTGGAAGGGGACAGATAGCAGTTTTTACAATGAGCAGTTCTTC. The encoded protein is CAWKGTDSSFYNEQFF.